A selection of T cell receptor beta chains follows, all from one sample in a study of blood T cell repertoires in COVID-19. Some clones are missing from TCRdb's copy, which holds only in-frame ones; the method was immunoSEQ multiplex PCR. Of approximately 150,000 clones in the sample, over 65% were seen once. The sequencing sample was made of peripheral blood. These TCRs come from a human donor in a cohort sampled during active COVID-19. Each CDR3 is given with its conserved first and last residue. Each record gives: clone size, D gene, V gene, J gene, CDR3 protein, CDR3 DNA. D genes are given only for firm matches. Rows may omit the clone size; those that give it use once, few, many or a size class.

>-|TRBD2|TRBV11-2|TRBJ2-2
CASSLVAGGRLSGELFF
TGTGCCAGCAGCTTAGTGGCGGGAGGGCGACTATCCGGGGAGCTGTTTTTT
>-|-|TRBV5-1|TRBJ1-4
CASTTGGDEKLFF
TGCGCCAGCACCACGGGGGGAGATGAAAAACTGTTTTTT
>few|-|TRBV19|TRBJ1-3
CASRRDTIYF
TGTGCCAGTAGGAGAGACACCATATATTTT
>-|TRBD1|TRBV13|TRBJ1-2
CASSSTGYMAGYTF
TGTGCCAGCAGCTCGACAGGGTATATGGCTGGCTACACCTTC
>many|-|TRBV19|TRBJ1-1
CASSMGISGSDTEAFF
TGTGCCAGTAGTATGGGGATTTCGGGGTCGGATACTGAAGCTTTCTTT
>-|TRBD2|TRBV7-9|TRBJ2-1
CASVPVAGSYNEQFF
TGTGCCAGCGTCCCGGTAGCGGGCTCCTACAATGAGCAGTTCTTC
>-|-|TRBV7-3|TRBJ1-1
CASSLRAGINTEAFF
TGTGCCAGCAGCTTAAGGGCAGGGATAAACACTGAAGCTTTCTTT
>-|-|TRBV5-1|TRBJ2-2
CASSLPGLSNTGELFF
TGCGCCAGCAGCCTACCCGGACTTTCGAACACCGGGGAGCTGTTTTTT
>-|TRBD1|TRBV27|TRBJ2-1
CASSTATGYPDNEQFF
TGTGCCAGCAGTACAGCGACAGGGTACCCGGACAATGAGCAGTTCTTC
>-|-|TRBV6-6|TRBJ2-6
CASSQAGANVLTF
TGTGCCAGCAGCCAGGCTGGGGCCAACGTCCTGACTTTC
>few|-|TRBV6-1|TRBJ1-2
CASSEIQGDGYGYTF
TGTGCCAGCAGTGAGATACAGGGCGATGGCTATGGCTACACCTTC
>-|TRBD2|TRBV10-2|TRBJ2-1
CASSEGTSTRSEQFF
TGCGCCAGCAGTGAGGGGACTAGTACGAGGAGTGAGCAGTTCTTC
>-|TRBD2|TRBV10-3|TRBJ2-1
CAIRRETSQYNEQFF
TGTGCCATCAGGAGGGAGACTAGCCAGTACAATGAGCAGTTCTTC
>-|-|TRBV6-6|TRBJ2-5
CASSYTGVQETQYF
TGTGCCAGCAGTTACACCGGGGTCCAAGAGACCCAGTACTTC
>-|-|TRBV6-5|TRBJ1-5
CASSYARAGGQPQHF
TGTGCCAGCAGTTACGCCCGGGCCGGGGGTCAGCCCCAGCATTTT
>-|-|TRBV6-6|TRBJ2-2
CASSRLQGTGELFF
TGTGCCAGCAGCCGCCTTCAGGGCACCGGGGAGCTGTTTTTT
>-|TRBD1|TRBV18|TRBJ1-1
CASSLNPLVQGARGNTEAFF
TGTGCCAGCTCACTAAACCCCCTAGTCCAGGGGGCAAGGGGGAACACTGAAGCTTTCTTT
>-|-|TRBV5-8|TRBJ2-2
CAPRRENTGELFF
TGTGCACCGAGGAGGGAGAACACCGGGGAGCTGTTTTTT
>-|-|TRBV2|TRBJ2-1
CASMVSSYNEQFF
TGTGCCAGCATGGTTAGCTCCTACAATGAGCAGTTCTTC
>-|-|TRBV21-1|TRBJ2-3
CASSMPSGGTDTQYF
TGTGCCAGCAGCATGCCCTCCGGGGGCACAGATACGCAGTATTTT
>-|-|TRBV5-1|TRBJ1-1
CASSSGGSDTEAFF
TGCGCCAGCAGCTCAGGAGGGAGCGACACTGAAGCTTTCTTT
>once|-|TRBV11-2|TRBJ2-1
CASSQTSGPSSEQFF
TGTGCCAGCAGCCAGACTAGTGGACCCTCTAGTGAGCAGTTCTTC
>-|TRBD1|TRBV10-3|TRBJ1-1
CAISGYQGAEAEAFF
TGTGCCATCAGTGGCTATCAGGGGGCGGAAGCTGAAGCTTTCTTT
>-|-|TRBV5-1|TRBJ1-3
CASSSGTYNRNTIYF
TGCGCCAGCAGCTCCGGGACATACAACCGAAACACCATATATTTT
>-|TRBD1|TRBV30|TRBJ1-4
CAWSVQGAVEKLFF
TGTGCCTGGAGTGTACAGGGGGCGGTTGAAAAACTGTTTTTT
>-|TRBD1|TRBV6-5|TRBJ1-5
CASRAGTGAQPQHF
TGTGCCAGCAGAGCCGGGACAGGGGCCCAGCCCCAGCATTTT
>-|TRBD2|TRBV5-6|TRBJ2-1
CASSLGQREDNEQFF
TGTGCCAGCAGCTTGGGCCAGCGGGAGGACAATGAGCAGTTCTTC
>-|-|TRBV5-6|TRBJ2-3
CASSWGVASADTQYF
TGTGCCAGCAGTTGGGGGGTGGCTTCTGCAGATACGCAGTATTTT
>-|-|TRBV29-1|TRBJ2-2
CSVEGSNTGELFF
TGCAGCGTTGAGGGCTCTAACACCGGGGAGCTGTTTTTT
>-|TRBD2|TRBV7-3|TRBJ2-3
CASSLRPTSGGARDTQYF
TGTGCCAGCAGCTTAAGGCCGACTAGCGGGGGGGCCCGTGATACGCAGTATTTT
>-|TRBD1|TRBV18|TRBJ1-2
CASSPEGASGYTF
TGTGCCAGCTCACCAGAGGGGGCTAGTGGCTACACCTTC
>-|-|TRBV11-3|TRBJ2-1
CASSLDGRTENEQFF
TGTGCCAGCAGCTTAGACGGGAGAACAGAAAATGAGCAGTTCTTC
>-|-|TRBV28|TRBJ1-5
CASSYAGGAGQPQHF
TGTGCCAGCAGTTACGCGGGGGGGGCTGGTCAGCCCCAGCATTTT
>-|-|TRBV5-1|TRBJ1-5
CASSLDTGNQPQHF
TGCGCCAGCAGCCTCGACACGGGCAATCAGCCCCAGCATTTT
>-|TRBD2|TRBV6-5|TRBJ2-2
CASSQLAANTGELFF
TGTGCCAGCAGTCAACTAGCGGCGAACACCGGGGAGCTGTTTTTT
>few|-|TRBV27|TRBJ2-2
CASSPIPGTGELFF
TGTGCCAGCAGTCCAATTCCGGGGACCGGGGAGCTGTTTTTT
>-|-|TRBV5-8|TRBJ2-1
CASSQGSLGYNEQFF
TGTGCCAGCAGCCAGGGGTCCCTAGGGTACAATGAGCAGTTCTTC
>once|-|TRBV7-6|TRBJ2-2
CASSPQRTGELFF
TGTGCCAGCAGCCCGCAGCGCACCGGGGAGCTGTTTTTT
>-|-|TRBV15|TRBJ2-1
CATSTLEDEQFF
TGTGCCACCAGCACCCTTGAGGATGAGCAGTTCTTC
>once|TRBD1|TRBV9|TRBJ1-2
CASSVFDRDNYGYTF
TGTGCCAGCAGCGTTTTTGACAGGGATAACTATGGCTACACCTTC
>-|-|TRBV19|TRBJ2-3
CASSIGLAGPTDTQYF
TGTGCCAGTAGTATAGGGCTAGCAGGCCCCACAGATACGCAGTATTTT
>-|TRBD1|TRBV19|TRBJ1-2
CASSIVTGDGGYTF
TGTGCCAGTAGTATAGTGACAGGGGATGGCGGCTACACCTTC
>-|TRBD1|TRBV9|TRBJ2-1
CASSVAGQGTYNEQFF
TGTGCCAGCAGCGTAGCCGGACAGGGGACCTACAATGAGCAGTTCTTC
>-|-|TRBV19|TRBJ2-3
CASRNTGQRTDTQYF
TGTGCCAGTAGGAATACGGGACAAAGAACAGATACGCAGTATTTT
>few|TRBD2|TRBV2|TRBJ2-1
CASRREGPYNEQFF
TGTGCCAGCAGGCGGGAGGGCCCATACAATGAGCAGTTCTTC
>once|TRBD2|TRBV5-6|TRBJ2-1
CASTKSSRGGSPYNEQFF
TGTGCCAGCACCAAGTCCAGTCGGGGCGGGAGTCCCTACAATGAGCAGTTCTTC
>-|TRBD2|TRBV6-5|TRBJ2-1
CASNPTSGGANEQFF
TGTGCCAGCAATCCTACTAGCGGGGGGGCCAATGAGCAGTTCTTC
>-|-|TRBV7-2|TRBJ2-3
CASSLVVGEADTQYF
TGTGCCAGCAGCTTAGTAGTCGGCGAGGCAGATACGCAGTATTTT
>-|TRBD1|TRBV27|TRBJ1-2
CASSPGQGGGYTF
TGTGCCAGCAGTCCGGGACAGGGGGGTGGCTACACCTTC
>-|-|TRBV28|TRBJ2-5
CASSLWGAEEETQYF
TGTGCCAGCAGTTTATGGGGGGCGGAGGAAGAGACCCAGTACTTC
>-|-|TRBV4-2|TRBJ2-3
CASSHVFKGRTDTQYF
TGTGCCAGCAGCCACGTCTTCAAGGGGAGGACAGATACGCAGTATTTT
>-|-|TRBV29-1|TRBJ1-3
CSVGGYPASGNTIYF
TGCAGCGTCGGAGGATACCCGGCCTCTGGAAACACCATATATTTT
>-|-|TRBV14|TRBJ2-1
CASSPGLNNEQFF
TGTGCCAGCAGCCCCGGACTGAACAATGAGCAGTTCTTC
>-|-|TRBV29-1|TRBJ1-3
CSVVDRNSGNTIYF
TGCAGCGTTGTAGACAGGAACTCTGGAAACACCATATATTTT
>many|TRBD1|TRBV5-6|TRBJ2-7
CASSLAGTGGREQYF
TGTGCCAGCAGCTTGGCCGGGACAGGGGGCCGGGAGCAGTACTTC
>-|TRBD2|TRBV5-1|TRBJ2-1
CASSVGLAAYNEQFF
TGCGCCAGCAGCGTGGGACTAGCAGCCTACAATGAGCAGTTCTTC
>-|TRBD1|TRBV11-2|TRBJ2-7
CASSLETGALVDEQYF
TGTGCCAGCAGCTTAGAGACAGGGGCTTTGGTCGACGAGCAGTACTTC